One and the same sample provided the 26 T cell receptor beta chains below, sequenced in a study of shared clonotypes between healthy human individuals. Profiled with immunoSEQ multiplex PCR; TCRdb holds only in-frame clones, not every one. In the table there are some 240,000 clones, approximately 65% of which are singletons. Sequenced: memory CD4+ T cells sorted from blood. The sample's subset: CD45RA-negative fraction. All receptors derive from a man aged 30 to 39 in good health.

This clone was counted at least ten times. The chain employs TRBV5-1 and TRBJ2-2, with 8 positions matching TRBD1. The trim removed 4 bases at V and 1 base at J, leaving 3 bases unmatched. The germline V gene encodes CDR1 SGHRS and CDR2 YFSETQ. This CDR3 is built from 15 residues. CDR3 region: CASSVGQGNTGELFF. DNA for the CDR3: TGCGCCAGCAGCGTAGGACAGGGGAACACCGGGGAGCTGTTTTTT.

In its sample, this clone was seen a few times. This chain connects TRBV5-1 to TRBJ2-5; D possibly matches TRBD1 or TRBD2 (6 bases each). The CDR3 contains 13 residues. CDR1 is SGHRS and CDR2 is YFSETQ in the germline V gene. V was clipped by 6 bases and J by 4 bases, with 13 bases between them. CDR3 in DNA: TGCGCCAGCACACCAGGAGGGGGAGAGACCCAGTACTTC. As protein: CASTPGGGETQYF.

This clone appeared once. Compared with germline, one end of the junction differs, possibly owing to a read error. The chain is built from TRBV7-7 and TRBJ2-1, with TRBD2 matching over 11 bases. This CDR3 has 15 amino acids. Per the germline V gene, CDR1 is SSHAT and CDR2 is FNYEAQ (reference sequence). The CDR3 DNA follows: TGTGCTAGCAGCTTAGCGGGAGGGATCTCCAATGAGCAGTTCTTC. It yields the protein CASSLAGGISNEQFF.

With respect to this clone: Other DNA variants within this sample encode the same CDR3. The J gene is TRBJ2-2, the V gene TRBV5-1, with D perhaps TRBD2 (5 bases). This CDR3 spans 15 amino acids. Trimming took 5 bases from V and 2 from J, leaving 13 bases between them. Germline values: CDR1 SGHRS, CDR2 YFSETQ. The CDR3 region has the DNA TGCGCCAGCAGTCCGGGGATAGCCAACACCGGGGAGCTGTTTTTT. Residues: CASSPGIANTGELFF.

The chain recombines TRBV9 with TRBJ1-1; 7 positions agree with TRBD1. V was pared by 3 bases and J by 5 bases, with 10 bases of the junction left unmatched. Germline V gene data show CDR1 as SGDLS and CDR2 as YYNGEE. The CDR3 is 15 residues long. CDR3 nucleotides: TGTGCCAGCAGCGCCTTACAGGGGCCGGGTACTGAAGCTTTCTTT. Its protein is CASSALQGPGTEAFF.

The chain uses TRBV27 and TRBJ2-2, with TRBD1 matching 7 bases. V shed 3 bases, J shed 3 bases, and the junction held 10 bases outside the gene matches. CDR1 and CDR2 from the germline V gene are MNHEY and SMNVEV (reference sequence). This CDR3 region has 17 residues. The CDR3 protein is CASSFRGPAHYTGELFF. In DNA, the CDR3 is TGTGCCAGCAGTTTTAGGGGGCCGGCTCACTACACCGGGGAGCTGTTTTTT.

This clone was found many times. This CDR3 is also generated by other DNA sequences in the sample. CDR3: CASSQGGEQYF. The CDR3 nucleotides are TGTGCCAGCAGCCAGGGGGGTGAGCAGTACTTC. V and J are TRBV6-5 and TRBJ2-7, with D possibly being TRBD1 (7 bases). Trimming took 6 bases from V and 7 from J, leaving 10 bases between them. Germline CDR1 reads MNHEY; CDR2 reads SVGAGI. The CDR3 totals 11 residues.

This chain joins TRBV6-5 and TRBJ1-4; D possibly corresponds to TRBD1 (5 bases). This CDR3 has 14 amino acids. Germline V gene data show CDR1 as MNHEY and CDR2 as SVGAGI. V was shortened by 6 bases and J by 4 bases, with 12 bases between the two germline ends. The CDR3 region has the DNA TGTGCCAGCAGCCGGGGACCCGATAATGAAAAACTGTTTTTT. It encodes CASSRGPDNEKLFF.

To note about this clone: This sequence may be a read error, since a much larger clone differs from it by one base. The chain is built from TRBV29-1 and TRBJ1-2; perhaps TRBD1 as D (5 bases). CDR1 and CDR2 from the germline V gene are SQVTM and ANQGSEA. There are 12 residues in the CDR3. CDR3 loop: CNVSTGFYGYTF. In nucleotides, the CDR3 is TGCAACGTCTCAACAGGCTTCTATGGCTACACCTTC.

V and J are TRBV29-1 and TRBJ1-2; the D gene is possibly TRBD1 (5 bases). The CDR3 length is 12 residues. Germline assignment: CDR1 SQVTM and CDR2 ANQGSEA. Trimming took 3 bases from V and 10 from J, leaving 15 bases between them. The CDR3 bases are TGCAGCGTTGACTTTCAGGGTCAGGACTACACCTTC. The encoded protein is CSVDFQGQDYTF.

This clone was found a few times. V and J are TRBV11-2 and TRBJ2-3; TRBD1 agrees at 9 bases. This CDR3 has 15 amino acids. Germline CDR1 is SGHAT and CDR2 is FQNNGV. V trimming: 4 bases; J trimming: 5 bases; junction bases outside the gene matches: 7. The CDR3 sequence: CASSSYRGPKDTQYF. The CDR3 DNA reads as TGTGCCAGCAGCTCCTACAGGGGGCCGAAAGATACGCAGTATTTT.

The V gene is TRBV18, the J gene TRBJ1-3; D unresolved. V was clipped by 1 base and J by 0 bases, with 13 bases between them. The CDR3 totals 17 residues. Germline CDR1 reads KGHSH; CDR2 reads LQKENI. The CDR3 DNA is TGTGCCAGCTCACCACGCAACGGAGCGATCTCTGGAAACACCATATATTTT. Translation gives CASSPRNGAISGNTIYF.

The rearrangement joins TRBV28 to TRBJ1-1; TRBD1 aligns across 8 bases. Per the germline V gene, CDR1 is MDHEN and CDR2 is SYDVKM. J was trimmed by 0 bases and V by 6 bases; bases with no gene match: 3. This CDR3 contains 14 residues. CDR3 protein: CASRTGVMNTEAFF. The CDR3 DNA reads TGTGCCAGCAGGACAGGGGTGATGAACACTGAAGCTTTCTTT.

In DNA, the CDR3 is TGTGCCAGCAGCTTAGATTTGGGGGCCTACGAGCAGTACTTC. Its translation: CASSLDLGAYEQYF. The chain joins TRBV11-2 to TRBJ2-7, with D tentatively TRBD1 or TRBD2 (5 bases each). The CDR3 runs 14 residues. V lost 0 bases and J lost 2, with 8 bases in between. Germline CDR1 and CDR2: SGHAT and FQNNGV.

This clone was detected many times. The chain links TRBV7-6 to TRBJ1-4; D unresolved. Trimming took 2 bases from V and 5 from J, leaving 18 bases between them. From germline, CDR1 is SGHVS and CDR2 FNYEAQ. CDR3 length: 17 amino acids. The CDR3: CASSLNGKVQANEKLFF. DNA of the CDR3: TGTGCCAGCAGCTTAAATGGCAAGGTCCAGGCGAATGAAAAACTGTTTTTT.

The table lists this clone with many counts. The rearrangement joins TRBV11-2 to TRBJ2-3; D gene ambiguous. With 1 base removed from V and 2 bases from J, the gap between germline ends came to 10 bases. This CDR3 has 15 amino acids. Per germline, CDR1 SGHAT and CDR2 FQNNGV. The CDR3 DNA reads as TGTGCCAGCAGCTTAGGGATTCTAGACACAGATACGCAGTATTTT. This sequence encodes CASSLGILDTDTQYF.

This rearrangement joins TRBV4-2 to TRBJ2-1; weak D call: TRBD1 (5 bases). The CDR3 sequence is 18 residues long. Trimming shortened V by 1 base and J by 9 bases, and 25 bases separated the two germline ends. From germline, CDR1 is LGHNA and CDR2 YNFKEQ. CDR3 protein: CASSQVEGAIGPETEQFF. In nucleotides, the CDR3 is TGTGCCAGCAGCCAAGTCGAAGGGGCTATCGGGCCAGAAACTGAGCAGTTCTTC.

The chain has TRBV7-8 and TRBJ2-7; 11 nucleotides align to TRBD1. In germline, CDR1 is SGHVS, CDR2 FQNEAQ. With V trimmed by 5 bases and J by 6 bases, 9 bases remained unmatched. CDR3 length equals 15 residues. The DNA of the CDR3 is TGTGCCAGCAGCCCCAACCGGGACAGGGGGTCCGAGCAGTACTTC. This codes for CASSPNRDRGSEQYF.

This clone has a count of ten or more. V and J are TRBV7-3 and TRBJ2-7, with 8 bases identical to TRBD2. The germline gives CDR1 SGHTA, CDR2 FQGTGA. J lost 6 bases, V lost 5 bases, and 18 bases had no gene match. CDR3 length equals 17 residues. CDR3 coding DNA: TGTGCCAGCAGCCCCGGCATAGAGACTAGCGATGCAGGCGAGCAGTACTTC. Translated: CASSPGIETSDAGEQYF.

The V and J genes are TRBV5-8 and TRBJ2-1, with D unclear. Germline V gene sequence: CDR1 SGHTS, CDR2 YDEGEE. The CDR3 is made up of 15 amino acids. V dropped 6 bases and J dropped 9 bases, with 22 bases sitting between them. CDR3 region: CASNKQWFPGREQFF. For the CDR3, the DNA is TGTGCCAGCAACAAACAGTGGTTCCCTGGGCGTGAGCAGTTCTTC.

The rearrangement links TRBV28 to TRBJ1-2; a weak D match, TRBD1 (5 bases). CDR3 size: 12 residues. Trimming left V 10 bases short and J 7 bases short, with 16 bases between. Germline loops: CDR1 MDHEN, CDR2 SYDVKM. In DNA form, the CDR3 reads TGTGCCACCGAGGGGACGGTGTTTGGCTACACCTTC. Translating gives CATEGTVFGYTF.

The CDR3 spells CASSLAGPSGEQFF. CDR3 DNA: TGCGCCAGCAGCTTGGCTGGGCCTTCAGGGGAGCAGTTCTTC. The chain is built from TRBV5-1 and TRBJ2-1; D possibly corresponds to TRBD1 (5 bases). The CDR3 consists of 14 residues. V shed 0 bases and J shed 10 bases, with 14 bases lying between them. Germline CDR1 SGHRS, CDR2 YFSETQ.

J is TRBJ2-2 and V is TRBV7-6; the match to TRBD1 covers 7 bases. The CDR3 runs 14 residues. Germline loops: CDR1 SGHVS, CDR2 FNYEAQ. The junction had 3 bases not matched to a gene; V was cut back by 5 bases and J by 3 bases. In DNA, the CDR3 is TGTGCCAGCAGCGCGACAGGGTACACCGGGGAGCTGTTTTTT. Its translation: CASSATGYTGELFF. The whole variable domain, remainder taken from reference TRBV7-6 and TRBJ2-2, is GAGVSQSPRYKVTKRGQDVALRCDPISGHVSLYWYRQALGQGPEFLTYFNYEAQQDKSGLPNDRFSAERPEGSISTLTIQRTEQRDSAMYRCASSATGYTGELFFGEGSRLTVL.

The chain carries TRBV7-2 and TRBJ2-7, with 8 bases matching TRBD2. The CDR3 is 15 amino acids. CDR1 and CDR2 from the germline V gene are SGHTA and FQGNSA. Germline trimming cut 4 bases from V and 3 bases from J; bases unmatched to any gene: 8. CDR3 bases: TGTGCCAGCAGCTCTAGCCCGGGAGGGGGCTACGAGCAGTACTTC. Translating gives CASSSSPGGGYEQYF.

A note on this clone: Relative to the germline gene, one junction end is altered; a read error may explain this. The rearrangement links TRBV7-2 to TRBJ2-7; 15 nucleotides match TRBD2. This CDR3 comprises 16 residues. CDR1 is SGHTA and CDR2 is FQGNSA in the germline V gene. CDR3 residues: CASSLWTSGRAYGQYF. CDR3 nucleotides: TGTGCCAGCAGCTTATGGACTAGCGGGAGGGCCTACGGGCAGTACTTC. The full variable domain, rest sourced from reference TRBV7-2 and TRBJ2-7, is GAGVSQSPSNKVTEKGKDVELRCDPISGHTALYWYRQSLGQGLEFLIYFQGNSAPDKSGLPSDRFSAERTGGSVSTLTIQRTQQEDSAVYLCASSLWTSGRAYGQYFGPGTRLTVT.

This clone was counted between two and nine times. One end of the junction does not line up with germline, which may come from a read error. The chain recombines TRBV11-2 with TRBJ1-4, with 9 bases that match TRBD1. This CDR3 contains 13 residues. Germline V CDR1 and CDR2: SGHAT, FQNNGV. This CDR3 reads CASSLADRGKLFF. As DNA, the CDR3 is TGTGCCAGCAGTTTAGCGGACAGGGGAAAACTGTTTTTT.